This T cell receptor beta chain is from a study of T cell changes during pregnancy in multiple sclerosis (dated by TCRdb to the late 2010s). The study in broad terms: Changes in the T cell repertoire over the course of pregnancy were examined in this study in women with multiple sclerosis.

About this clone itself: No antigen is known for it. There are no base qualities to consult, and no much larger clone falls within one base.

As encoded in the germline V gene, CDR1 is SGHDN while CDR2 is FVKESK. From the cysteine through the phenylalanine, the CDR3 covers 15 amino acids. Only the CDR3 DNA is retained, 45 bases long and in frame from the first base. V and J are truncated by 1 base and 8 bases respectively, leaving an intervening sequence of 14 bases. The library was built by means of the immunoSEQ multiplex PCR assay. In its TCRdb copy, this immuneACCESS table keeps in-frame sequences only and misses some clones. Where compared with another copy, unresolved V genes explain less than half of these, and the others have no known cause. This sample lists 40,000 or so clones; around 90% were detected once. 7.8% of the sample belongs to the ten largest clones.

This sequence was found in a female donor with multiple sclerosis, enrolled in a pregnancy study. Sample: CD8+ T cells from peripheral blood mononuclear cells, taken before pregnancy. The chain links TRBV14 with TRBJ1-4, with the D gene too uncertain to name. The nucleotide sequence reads TGTGCCAGCAGCCAAGTCGACGGGAGGGTCGAAAAACTGTTTTTT. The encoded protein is CASSQVDGRVEKLFF. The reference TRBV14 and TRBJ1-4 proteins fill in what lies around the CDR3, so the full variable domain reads EAGVTQFPSHSVIEKGQTVTLRCDPISGHDNLYWYRRVMGKEIKFLLHFVKESKQDESGMPNNRFLAERTGGTYSTLKVQPAELEDSGVYFCASSQVDGRVEKLFFGSGTQLSVL.